This TCR beta chain was recorded in a study of OX40 agonist ivuxolimab in advanced cancers. Turning to the overall study: The costimulatory receptor OX40 (CD134) was targeted by ivuxolimab, a fully human IgG2 agonistic monoclonal antibody. Intravenous ivuxolimab was administered to patients every 2 weeks at six dose levels: 0.01, 0.1, 0.3, 1.5, 3 and 10 mg/kg. Of the 50 to 55 dose-escalation patients, hepatocellular carcinoma was present in about 19, melanoma in roughly 15, renal cell carcinoma in 9 and head and neck cancer in 9. The dose-escalation cohort was over 70% male with a mean age of about 60 years, ranging from roughly 20 to 80. Prior anti-PD-1, anti-PD-L1 or anti-CTLA-4 therapy was permitted, and checkpoint inhibitors had been received by roughly two fifths of dose-escalation patients. Partial responses occurred in three dose-escalation patients, of whom one had hepatocellular carcinoma and two had cutaneous melanoma. The point of sequencing TCRbeta in the periphery was to test whether ivuxolimab changed TCR sequence diversity and drove clonal T-cell expansion. The monotherapy dose-escalation portion (N of about 50 patients) of the phase I ivuxolimab trial is reported in the paper. On the study overall, not on this receptor specifically: Partial responders in the 0.1-3.0 mg/kg groups had among the lowest normalized peripheral clonal expansion, especially among CD8+ T cells. Clonal expansion of both CD4+ and CD8+ blood T cells was observed from baseline to week 6 at doses 0.1 to 3.0 mg/kg. Low levels of normalized T-cell clonal expansion were also shown by some nonresponding patients. The antigen specificity of the clonally expanded peripheral T cells was not determined. After ivuxolimab, expanded clones were on average more numerous among CD8+ T cells than among CD4+ T cells.

A word on this clone: Its cognate antigen has yet to be identified. The input lacks base qualities; no much larger clone sits a single base away.

The trial excluded patients who had a history of autoimmune disease or were on systemic immunosuppression. Peripheral blood for TCR sequencing was drawn from every dose cohort at baseline, at cycle 4 day 1 and at cycle 7 day 1. The samples were drawn from a first-in-human, open-label, multicenter phase I dose-escalation trial of ivuxolimab. Adults with locally advanced or metastatic melanoma, renal cell carcinoma, hepatocellular carcinoma or head and neck squamous cell carcinoma were enrolled in the trial. CD4+ and CD8+ T cells were sorted separately from peripheral blood before TCR sequencing. For sequencing of the TCRbeta CDR3 region, genomic DNA was extracted from the sorted cells. TCRbeta CDR3 regions were sequenced using the immunoSEQ Assay. The source is immuneACCESS, and TCRdb retained only in-frame sequences with V and J called. Part of the clones is not carried over; for the studies checked, unresolved V genes explain less than half of this, and the remainder is unexplained. This sample gives roughly 18,000 clones in total; roughly 80% of them show up just once. The ten largest clones represent about an eighth of the sample.

V loses 5 bases, J loses 6 bases, and the germline ends lie 17 bases apart. Sequences SGHAT (CDR1) and FQNNGV (CDR2) are obtained from the germline V gene. Taken from cysteine to phenylalanine, the CDR3 has 14 residues. The DNA shown is the 42-base CDR3, in frame from base 1. The rearrangement combines TRBV11-2 with TRBJ2-7; the D gene is possibly TRBD1, with 6 bases matching. The TCR was taken from an adult with an advanced solid tumor such as melanoma, head and neck, liver or kidney cancer. The sequencing used CD4+ or CD8+ T cells sorted from blood, collected in a trial of the OX40 agonist ivuxolimab. The CDR3 loop reads CASSLQGKGAEQYF. The DNA reads as follows: TGTGCCAGCAGCCTACAGGGTAAAGGGGCCGAGCAGTACTTC.